The 10 T cell receptor beta chains listed next were all sequenced from one sample in a study of CD8 T cells in ankylosing spondylitis. MiXCR, run by TCRdb on the 5' RACE reads, gives a single entry per CDR3 protein. The data hold 200,000 or so distinct CDR3 sequences, with 10% to 15% observed a single time. The sample consisted of blood, either unsorted or a sorted T cell fraction (not recorded which). Every receptor here comes from a female donor with ankylosing spondylitis or in good health (not recorded which).

This clonotype was seen at least ten times. V usage is TRBV15 and J usage is TRBJ1-5; no firm D call. This CDR3 is built from 16 residues. Trimming cost V 0 bases and J 3 bases, with 12 bases left between them. Looked up from germline, CDR1 is LNHNV and CDR2 is YYDKDF (reference sequence). CDR3 nucleotides: TGTGCCACCAGCAGAGATCGAGGGTACAACAATCAGCCCCAGCATTTT. It translates to CATSRDRGYNNQPQHF.

The sample holds many counts of this clonotype. CDR3 bases: TGTGCCACCAGTGATTTGCAAATGGCTCTCCCCCCTTACAATGAGCAGTTCTTC. It encodes CATSDLQMALPPYNEQFF. This sequence joins TRBV24-1 and TRBJ2-1; no clear D gene. The CDR3 runs to 18 residues. Germline V gene lookup returns CDR1 KGHDR and CDR2 SFDVKD. V was trimmed by 0 bases and J by 4 bases, leaving 18 bases between them.

V usage is TRBV5-6 and J usage is TRBJ1-1, with TRBD1 matching over 7 bases. Germline V lookup: CDR1 SGHDT, CDR2 YYEEEE. Losses at the gene ends were 4 bases for V and 5 bases for J; bases not matched to a gene: 11. The CDR3 contains 15 residues. The CDR3 DNA follows: TGTGCCAGCAGCCTTCTAGGGGGCAGGGGGACTGAAGCTTTCTTT. This sequence encodes CASSLLGGRGTEAFF.

This clonotype was seen a few times. The chain uses TRBV20-1 and TRBJ2-3, with 10 bases fitting TRBD1. Germline CDR1 reads DFQATT; CDR2 reads SNEGSKA (reference sequence). The V segment lost 6 bases and the J segment 3 bases; nucleotides outside the gene matches: 6. This CDR3 contains 14 residues. The CDR3 protein is CSADPGQGTDTQYF. In DNA, the CDR3 is TGCAGTGCAGATCCGGGACAGGGGACAGATACGCAGTATTTT.

This clonotype has a count of ten or more. The CDR3 spells CSAGPHRDFYEQYF. CDR3 sequence (DNA): TGCAGTGCGGGCCCCCATAGGGATTTCTACGAGCAGTACTTC. The chain employs TRBV20-1 and TRBJ2-7; D is unclear. This CDR3 has 14 amino acids. V was trimmed by 6 bases and J by 3 bases, leaving 18 bases between them. Germline CDR1 DFQATT, CDR2 SNEGSKA (reference sequence).

This clonotype was found a few times. The rearrangement joins TRBV20-1 to TRBJ2-7, with D possibly matching TRBD2 (5 bases). This CDR3 is 13 amino acids long. Between the trimmed V and J ends, which lost 1 base and 0 bases, there was a span of 7 bases. Germline CDR1 and CDR2: DFQATT and SNEGSKA (reference sequence). This chain's CDR3 is CSARATTSYEQYF. CDR3 nucleotide sequence: TGCAGTGCTAGAGCGACTACCTCCTACGAGCAGTACTTC.

This clonotype was counted at least ten times. The V gene is TRBV12-3 or TRBV12-4, the J gene TRBJ2-5; possible D gene TRBD2, 5 bases. The CDR3 contains 13 residues. Trimming cost V 6 bases and J 5 bases, with 13 bases left between them. CDR3 loop: CASRHGSGETQYF. The CDR3 bases are TGTGCCAGCAGGCACGGGTCGGGGGAGACCCAGTACTTC.

There are many counts of this clonotype. The chain joins TRBV29-1 to TRBJ2-3; 7 bases fit TRBD2. Germline CDR1 SQVTM, CDR2 ANQGSEA. The CDR3 length is 14 residues. Germline trimming cut 4 bases from V and 2 bases from J; bases unmatched to any gene: 6. CDR3 protein: CSVGAAGITDTQYF. The CDR3 coding sequence is TGCAGCGTTGGGGCAGCGGGGATCACAGATACGCAGTATTTT.

This clonotype has at least ten counts. The chain uses TRBV7-2 and TRBJ1-5; no reliable D call. The germline gives CDR1 SGHTA, CDR2 FQGNSA. Trimming left V 5 bases short and J 7 bases short, with 12 bases between. The CDR3 runs to 13 residues. CDR3 DNA: TGTGCCAGCAGCCTGAGGGTTTACCAGCCCCAGCATTTT. Residues: CASSLRVYQPQHF. Based on the CDR3 plus reference TRBV7-2 and TRBJ1-5, the full variable domain is GAGVSQSPSNKVTEKGKDVELRCDPISGHTALYWYRQSLGQGLEFLIYFQGNSAPDKSGLPSDRFSAERTGGSVSTLTIQRTQQEDSAVYLCASSLRVYQPQHFGDGTRLSIL.

As regards this clonotype: This could be a read error, since a much larger clone is one nucleotide away. The CDR3 reads CSVGRARWEKLFF. CDR3 in DNA: TGCAGCGTTGGACGGGCCCGGTGGGAAAAACTGTTTTTT. The chain is built from TRBV29-1 and TRBJ1-4; no clear D gene. CDR1 and CDR2 (germline): SQVTM, ANQGSEA. The CDR3 is 13 amino acids. V was shortened by 4 bases and J by 8 bases, with 14 bases between the two germline ends.